Listed below are T cell receptor beta chains from one sample, sequenced in a study of T cells in Graves' hyperthyroidism and ophthalmopathy. One entry per CDR3 protein results from TCRdb running MiXCR on the multiplex PCR reads. This table holds hundreds of thousands of distinct CDR3 sequences, about 45% found once. Sequences were obtained from peripheral blood or thyroid tissue (not recorded which). These receptors were taken from an adult man with Graves' disease, either hyperthyroidism or ophthalmopathy (not recorded which). Both conserved end residues are part of each CDR3. The order of the fields is J gene, V gene, D gene, clone size, CDR3 protein, CDR3 DNA. The D gene is left open where the match is weak. Only some rows state a clone size, as once, few, many or a class for expanded clones.

TRBJ2-5 | TRBV10-2 | NA | many | CASSVQSETQYF | TGCGCCAGCAGTGTCCAGTCGGAGACCCAGTACTTC
TRBJ1-2 | TRBV7-9 | NA | NA | CASSILTGTFPLNYGYTF | TGTGCCAGCAGCATTTTAACCGGGACATTCCCCCTTAACTATGGCTACACCTTC
TRBJ1-2 | TRBV4-1 | NA | NA | CASSQVKGLGYTF | TGCGCCAGCAGCCAAGTGAAGGGTTTGGGCTACACCTTC
TRBJ1-5 | TRBV15 | NA | many | CATSRDYPGTSNQPQHF | TGTGCCACCAGCAGAGATTACCCAGGGACCAGCAATCAGCCCCAGCATTTT
TRBJ1-1 | TRBV7-2 | NA | NA | CASSLFDRGTEAFF | TGTGCCAGCAGCTTATTCGATAGGGGAACTGAAGCTTTCTTT
TRBJ1-1 | TRBV14 | NA | NA | CASSQDLGTNTEAFF | TGTGCCAGCAGCCAAGATCTTGGGACAAACACTGAAGCTTTCTTT
TRBJ2-7 | TRBV9 | TRBD1 | few | CASSATGGFYEQYF | TGTGCCAGCAGCGCGACAGGGGGTTTTTACGAGCAGTACTTC
TRBJ1-2 | TRBV25-1 | TRBD1 | NA | CASVEDRGSYGYTF | TGTGCCAGCGTTGAAGACAGGGGAAGCTATGGCTACACCTTC
TRBJ1-1 | TRBV5-4 | TRBD1 | NA | CASSLAGGQGGTEAFF | TGTGCCAGCAGCTTGGCCGGCGGACAGGGAGGAACTGAAGCTTTCTTT
TRBJ2-5 | TRBV10-1 | TRBD2 | few | CASSTAGTSGPETQYF | TGCGCCAGCAGCACAGCCGGGACTAGCGGCCCAGAGACCCAGTACTTC
TRBJ1-1 | TRBV15 | NA | many | CATSPYREGTEAFF | TGTGCCACCAGCCCGTACAGGGAGGGGACTGAAGCTTTCTTT
TRBJ2-5 | TRBV29-1 | NA | many | CSVEDGGPGETQYF | TGCAGCGTTGAAGACGGAGGGCCAGGAGAGACCCAGTACTTC
TRBJ1-1 | TRBV7-9 | TRBD1 | few | CASSLRDRGPAEAFF | TGTGCCAGCAGCTTACGGGACAGGGGGCCGGCTGAAGCTTTCTTT